The following is a T cell receptor (beta chain) sequence with its context. Authors' methods: Quantification of nucleated cells was approximated via reference gene primer amplification. The method was immunoSEQ multiplex PCR; TCRdb's version includes in-frame clones alone and lacks a portion of them. V, J and clone size derive from that table, while D and trimming were established from the DNA sequence. This sample has approximately 88,000 clones; about four fifths occur once, and the top ten carry less than 20%. The data are from a study of blood T cell repertoires in COVID-19. Study-wide context: Samples came from the United States, Italy and Spain, spanning acute and convalescent COVID-19. T cells, B-cell-depleted T cells, or PBMCs provided the cDNA or gDNA that served as material.

Unmatched junction bases numbered 7, after V lost 6 bases and J lost 3 bases. CDR3 length equals 15 residues. CDR1 MDHEN and CDR2 SYDVKM come from the germline V gene. This chain joins TRBV28 and TRBJ2-3, with 9 bases aligning to TRBD2. This sequence was found in a woman over 75 with active or convalescent COVID-19. Sequenced: peripheral blood. CDR3 bases: TGTGCCAGCAGCTCCCTAGCGGGGAGTACAGATACGCAGTATTTT. It encodes CASSSLAGSTDTQYF.